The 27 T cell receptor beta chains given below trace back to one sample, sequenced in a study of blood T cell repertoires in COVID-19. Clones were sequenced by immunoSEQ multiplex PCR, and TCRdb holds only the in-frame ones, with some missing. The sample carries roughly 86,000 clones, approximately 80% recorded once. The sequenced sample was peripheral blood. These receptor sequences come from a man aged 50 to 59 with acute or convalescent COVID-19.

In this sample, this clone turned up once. CDR3 nucleotide sequence: TGTGCCAGCAGCCGGACAGACAATGAAGCTTTCTTT. Translation: CASSRTDNEAFF. This chain uses TRBV7-9 with TRBJ1-1, with D maybe TRBD1 (6 bases). CDR1 is SEHNR, CDR2 FQNEAQ, per germline (reference sequence). V lost 5 bases to trimming and J lost 7 bases, with 11 bases between them. The CDR3 is made up of 12 amino acids.

Written as DNA, the CDR3 is TGTGCCAGCAGCCCGAGGGGAGCGGGAGTCGTCGGCACAGATACGCAGTATTTT. Encoded protein: CASSPRGAGVVGTDTQYF. The genes are TRBV3-1 (or the pseudogene TRBV3-2) and TRBJ2-3; 8 bases are a match to TRBD2. This CDR3 has 18 residues. V shed 4 bases and J 1 base; nucleotides not matched to a gene: 13. Germline CDR1 and CDR2: LGHDT and YNNKEL (reference sequence).

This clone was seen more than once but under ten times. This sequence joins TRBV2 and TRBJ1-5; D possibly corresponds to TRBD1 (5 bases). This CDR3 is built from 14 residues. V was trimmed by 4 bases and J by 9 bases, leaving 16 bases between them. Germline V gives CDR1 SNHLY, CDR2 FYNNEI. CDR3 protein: CASSADSGDRPQHF. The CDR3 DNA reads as TGTGCCAGCAGTGCAGACAGTGGCGATCGGCCCCAGCATTTT. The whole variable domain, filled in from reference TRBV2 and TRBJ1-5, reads EPEVTQTPSHQVTQMGQEVILRCVPISNHLYFYWYRQILGQKVEFLVSFYNNEISEKSEIFDDQFSVERPDGSNFTLKIRSTKLEDSAMYFCASSADSGDRPQHFGDGTRLSIL.

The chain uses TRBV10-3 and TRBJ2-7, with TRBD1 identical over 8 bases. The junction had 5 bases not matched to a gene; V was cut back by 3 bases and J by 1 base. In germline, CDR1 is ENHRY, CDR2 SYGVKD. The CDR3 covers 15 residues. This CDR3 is CAISEDRGYSYEQYF. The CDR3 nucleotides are TGTGCCATCAGTGAAGACAGGGGCTATTCCTACGAGCAGTACTTC.

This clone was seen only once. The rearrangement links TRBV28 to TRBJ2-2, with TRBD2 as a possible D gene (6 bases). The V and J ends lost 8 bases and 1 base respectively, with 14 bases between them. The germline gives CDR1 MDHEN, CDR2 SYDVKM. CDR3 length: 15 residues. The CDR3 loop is CASLPGTLNTGELFF. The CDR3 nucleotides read TGTGCCAGCCTTCCCGGGACTTTGAACACCGGGGAGCTGTTTTTT.

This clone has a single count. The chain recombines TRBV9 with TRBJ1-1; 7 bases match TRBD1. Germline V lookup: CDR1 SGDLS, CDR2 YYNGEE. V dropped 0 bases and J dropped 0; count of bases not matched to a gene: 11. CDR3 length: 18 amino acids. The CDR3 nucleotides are TGTGCCAGCAGCGTAGATTTTAGGGACAGACCGATGAACACTGAAGCTTTCTTT. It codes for CASSVDFRDRPMNTEAFF. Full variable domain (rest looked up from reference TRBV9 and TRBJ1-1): DSGVTQTPKHLITATGQRVTLRCSPRSGDLSVYWYQQSLDQGLQFLIQYYNGEERAKGNILERFSAQQFPDLHSELNLSSLELGDSALYFCASSVDFRDRPMNTEAFFGQGTRLTVV.

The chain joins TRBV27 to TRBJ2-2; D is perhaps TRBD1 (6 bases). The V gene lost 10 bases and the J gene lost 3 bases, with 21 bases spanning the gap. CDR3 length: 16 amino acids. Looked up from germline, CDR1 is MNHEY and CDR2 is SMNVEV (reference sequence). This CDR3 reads CATGGDKPQDTGELFF. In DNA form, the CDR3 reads TGTGCCACCGGTGGGGACAAGCCTCAGGACACCGGGGAGCTGTTTTTT.

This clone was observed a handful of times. The CDR3 region has the DNA TGTGCCAGCAGCTCCACCCTCACGCCGAGGGTTGCAGATACGCAGTATTTT. As protein: CASSSTLTPRVADTQYF. This chain joins TRBV7-9 and TRBJ2-3; TRBD2 is a possible D gene (5 bases). This CDR3 comprises 17 residues. The ends were cut back, 4 bases at V and 4 bases at J, with 21 bases in the middle. The germline V gene has CDR1 SEHNR and CDR2 FQNEAQ (reference sequence).

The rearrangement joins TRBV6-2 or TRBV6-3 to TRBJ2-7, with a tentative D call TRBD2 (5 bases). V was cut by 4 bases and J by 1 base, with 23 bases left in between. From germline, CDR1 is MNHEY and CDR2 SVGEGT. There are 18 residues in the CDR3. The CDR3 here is CASSFDPRMGGSSYEQYF. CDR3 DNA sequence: TGTGCCAGCAGTTTCGACCCACGGATGGGCGGGTCTTCCTACGAGCAGTACTTC.

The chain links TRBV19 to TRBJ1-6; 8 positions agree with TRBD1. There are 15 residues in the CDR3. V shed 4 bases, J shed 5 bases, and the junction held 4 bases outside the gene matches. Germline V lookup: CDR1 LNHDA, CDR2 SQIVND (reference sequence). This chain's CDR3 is CASSRTGSNNSPLHF. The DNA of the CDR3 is TGTGCCAGTAGTAGGACAGGGTCAAATAATTCACCCCTCCACTTT.

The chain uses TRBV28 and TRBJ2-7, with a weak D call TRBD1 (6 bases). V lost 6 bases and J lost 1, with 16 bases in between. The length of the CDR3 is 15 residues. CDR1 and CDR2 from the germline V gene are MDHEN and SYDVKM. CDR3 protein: CASSSYETGSYEQYF. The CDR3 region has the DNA TGTGCCAGCAGCTCTTATGAGACAGGTTCCTACGAGCAGTACTTC.

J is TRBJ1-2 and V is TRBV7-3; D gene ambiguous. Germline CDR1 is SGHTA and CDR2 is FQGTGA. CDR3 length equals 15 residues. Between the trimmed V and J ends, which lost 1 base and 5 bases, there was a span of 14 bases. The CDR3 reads CASSLNPGQSYGYTF. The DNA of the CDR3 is TGTGCCAGCAGCTTAAACCCTGGGCAGTCTTATGGCTACACCTTC.

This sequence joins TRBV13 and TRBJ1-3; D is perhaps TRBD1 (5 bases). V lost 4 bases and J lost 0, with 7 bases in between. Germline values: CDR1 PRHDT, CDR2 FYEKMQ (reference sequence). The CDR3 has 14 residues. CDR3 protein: CASSYDSSGNTIYF. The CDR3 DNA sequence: TGTGCCAGCAGCTACGACAGCTCTGGAAACACCATATATTTT.

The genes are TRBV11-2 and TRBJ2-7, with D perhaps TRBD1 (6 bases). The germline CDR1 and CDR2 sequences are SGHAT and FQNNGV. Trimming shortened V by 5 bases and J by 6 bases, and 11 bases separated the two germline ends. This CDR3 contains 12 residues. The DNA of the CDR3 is TGTGCCAGCAGCCCAAACAGGGCCGAGCAGTACTTC. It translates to CASSPNRAEQYF.

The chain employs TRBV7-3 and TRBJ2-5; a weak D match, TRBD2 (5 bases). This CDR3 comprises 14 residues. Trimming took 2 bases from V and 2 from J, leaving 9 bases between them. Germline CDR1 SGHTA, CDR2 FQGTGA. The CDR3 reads CASSLGGSQETQYF. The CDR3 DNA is TGTGCCAGCAGCTTAGGCGGGTCTCAAGAGACCCAGTACTTC.

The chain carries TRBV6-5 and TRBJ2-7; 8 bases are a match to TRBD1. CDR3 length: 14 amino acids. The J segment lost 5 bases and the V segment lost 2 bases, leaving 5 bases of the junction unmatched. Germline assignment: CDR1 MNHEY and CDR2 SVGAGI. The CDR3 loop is CASSYAQGGNEQYF. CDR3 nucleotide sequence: TGTGCCAGCAGTTACGCACAGGGGGGTAACGAGCAGTACTTC.

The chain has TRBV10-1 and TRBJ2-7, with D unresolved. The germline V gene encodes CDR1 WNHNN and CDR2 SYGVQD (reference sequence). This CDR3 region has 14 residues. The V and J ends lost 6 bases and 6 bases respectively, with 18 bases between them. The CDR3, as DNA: TGCGCCAGCAGACTCGACGAGGTATCCGGCGAGCAGTACTTC. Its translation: CASRLDEVSGEQYF.

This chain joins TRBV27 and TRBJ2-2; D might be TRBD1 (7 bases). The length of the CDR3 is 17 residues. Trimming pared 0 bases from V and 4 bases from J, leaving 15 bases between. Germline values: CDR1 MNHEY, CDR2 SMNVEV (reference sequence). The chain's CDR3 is CASSLSRGQGGTGELFF. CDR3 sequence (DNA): TGTGCCAGCAGTTTATCGAGGGGGCAGGGGGGCACCGGGGAGCTGTTTTTT.

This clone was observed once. The CDR3 nucleotides are TGTGCCACCTCCCAGGGCAGGGTCTTTGTTCGGTCCACCGGGGAGCTGTTTTTT. It yields the protein CATSQGRVFVRSTGELFF. The chain recombines TRBV5-4 with TRBJ2-2; perhaps TRBD1 as D (5 bases). Germline CDR1 is SGHNT and CDR2 is YYREEE (reference sequence). Trimming removed 9 bases from V and 4 bases from J, with 28 bases in between. CDR3 length equals 18 residues.

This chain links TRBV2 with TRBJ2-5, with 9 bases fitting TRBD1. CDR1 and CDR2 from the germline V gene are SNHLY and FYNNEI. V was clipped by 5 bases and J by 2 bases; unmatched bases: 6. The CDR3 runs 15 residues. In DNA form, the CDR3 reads TGTGCCAGCAGTCTCCAGACAGGGGGTCAAGAGACCCAGTACTTC. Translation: CASSLQTGGQETQYF.

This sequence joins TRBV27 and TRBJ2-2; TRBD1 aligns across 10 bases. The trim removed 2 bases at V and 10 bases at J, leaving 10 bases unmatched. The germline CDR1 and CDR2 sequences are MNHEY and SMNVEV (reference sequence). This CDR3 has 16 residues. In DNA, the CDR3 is TGTGCCAGCAGTTTAGGATTCGACAGGGGGCGAGCGGAGCTGTTTTTT. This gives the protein CASSLGFDRGRAELFF.

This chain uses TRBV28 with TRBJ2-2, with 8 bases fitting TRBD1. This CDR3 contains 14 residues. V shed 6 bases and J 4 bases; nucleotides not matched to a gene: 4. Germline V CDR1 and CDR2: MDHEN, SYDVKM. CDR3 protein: CASSPQGVTGELFF. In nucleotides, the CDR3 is TGTGCCAGCAGCCCACAGGGGGTCACCGGGGAGCTGTTTTTT.

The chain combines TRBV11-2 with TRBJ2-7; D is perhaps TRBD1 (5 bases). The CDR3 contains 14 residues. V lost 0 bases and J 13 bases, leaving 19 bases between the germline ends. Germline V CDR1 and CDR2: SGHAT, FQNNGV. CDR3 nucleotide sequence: TGTGCCAGCAGCTTAGACGCAGGGTCTAGGGCAGCCTACTTC. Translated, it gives CASSLDAGSRAAYF.

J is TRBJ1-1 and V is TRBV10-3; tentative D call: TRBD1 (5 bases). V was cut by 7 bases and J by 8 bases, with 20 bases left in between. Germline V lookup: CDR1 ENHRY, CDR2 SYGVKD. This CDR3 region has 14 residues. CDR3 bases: TGTGCCATCAATGCGTTAGGGCAGGGTAAGGAAGCTTTCTTT. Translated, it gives CAINALGQGKEAFF.

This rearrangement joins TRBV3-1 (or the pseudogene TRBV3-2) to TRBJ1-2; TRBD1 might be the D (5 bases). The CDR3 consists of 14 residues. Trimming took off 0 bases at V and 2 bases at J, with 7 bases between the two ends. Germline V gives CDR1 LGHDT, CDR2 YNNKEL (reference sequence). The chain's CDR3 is CASSQEPGNYGYTF. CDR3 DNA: TGTGCCAGCAGCCAAGAACCAGGGAACTATGGCTACACCTTC.

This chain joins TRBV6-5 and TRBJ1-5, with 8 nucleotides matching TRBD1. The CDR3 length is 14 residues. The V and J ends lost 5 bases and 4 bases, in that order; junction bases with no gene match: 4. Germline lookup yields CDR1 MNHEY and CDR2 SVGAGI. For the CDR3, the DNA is TGTGCCAGCAGTAGCCGACAGGGGAATCAGCCCCAGCATTTT. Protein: CASSSRQGNQPQHF.

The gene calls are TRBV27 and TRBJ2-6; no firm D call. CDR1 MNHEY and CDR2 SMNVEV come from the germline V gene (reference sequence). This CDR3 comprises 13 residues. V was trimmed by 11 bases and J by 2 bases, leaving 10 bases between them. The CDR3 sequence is CASQFPGANVLTF. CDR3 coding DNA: TGTGCCTCCCAATTCCCTGGGGCCAACGTCCTGACTTTC.